This TCR beta chain was captured in a study of T cell responses to AZD1222 COVID-19 vaccine. Study results and caveats: Seropositive AZD1222 recipients at baseline numbered only six or seven.

Points on this clone: The antigen remains undetermined.

Using immunoSEQ multiplex PCR, the repertoire was profiled, and TCRdb retains in-frame clones only, with some absent. The table records roughly 100,000 clones, about 88% of them present only once. V was trimmed by 0 bases and J by 5 bases, leaving 19 bases between them. The CDR3 spans 17 residues. Germline V gene lookup returns CDR1 MNHEY and CDR2 SMNVEV (reference sequence). The receptor was isolated from an adult in good health. The V call is TRBV27, the J call TRBJ1-2; D not resolved. This specimen consisted of peripheral blood, obtained on day 0 of AZD1222 vaccination. CDR3: CASSLSRAGAGTYGYTF. The CDR3, as DNA: TGTGCCAGCAGTTTATCGAGGGCGGGCGCAGGTACATATGGCTACACCTTC.